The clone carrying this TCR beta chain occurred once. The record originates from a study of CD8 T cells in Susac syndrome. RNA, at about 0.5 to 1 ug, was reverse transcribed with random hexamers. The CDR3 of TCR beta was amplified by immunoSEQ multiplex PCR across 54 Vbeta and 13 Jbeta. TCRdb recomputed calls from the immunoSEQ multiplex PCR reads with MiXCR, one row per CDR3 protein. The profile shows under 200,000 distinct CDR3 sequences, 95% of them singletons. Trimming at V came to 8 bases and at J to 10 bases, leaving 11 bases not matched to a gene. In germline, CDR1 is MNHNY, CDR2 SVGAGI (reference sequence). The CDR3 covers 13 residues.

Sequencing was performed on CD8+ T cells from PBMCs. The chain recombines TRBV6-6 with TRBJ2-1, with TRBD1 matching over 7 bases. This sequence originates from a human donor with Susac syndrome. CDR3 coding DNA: TGTGCCAGCTTCCCCGACAGGGCCGAGGAGCAGTTCTTC. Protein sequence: CASFPDRAEEQFF.